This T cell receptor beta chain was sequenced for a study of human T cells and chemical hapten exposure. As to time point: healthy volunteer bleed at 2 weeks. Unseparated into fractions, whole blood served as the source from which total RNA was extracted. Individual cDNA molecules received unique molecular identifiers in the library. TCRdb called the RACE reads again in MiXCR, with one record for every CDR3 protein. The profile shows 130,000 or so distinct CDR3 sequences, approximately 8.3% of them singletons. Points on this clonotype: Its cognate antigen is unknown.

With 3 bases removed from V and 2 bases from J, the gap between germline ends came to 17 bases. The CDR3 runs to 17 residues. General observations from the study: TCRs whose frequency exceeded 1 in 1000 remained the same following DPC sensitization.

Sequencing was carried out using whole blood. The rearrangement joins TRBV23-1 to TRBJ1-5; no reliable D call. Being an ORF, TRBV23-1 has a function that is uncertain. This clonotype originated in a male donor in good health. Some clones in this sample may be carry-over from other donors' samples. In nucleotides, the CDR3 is TGCGCCAGCAGTCATTCGTGCACGGGGTTTGGCAATCAGCCCCAGCATTTT. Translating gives CASSHSCTGFGNQPQHF.